This T cell receptor (beta chain) was obtained from a study of identical twins (TCRdb year 2016). In the study overall: TCR alpha and beta repertoires from monozygotic twins, unrelated adults of various ages and cord blood were deep-sequenced to test whether fetal clonotypes persist. To rule out contamination, replicate twin experiments were performed at different times with different library preparation protocols. Broad study findings and their caveats: Because the same donors could not be followed over many years, conclusions were based on cross-sectional statistical analysis. Recombination models systematically underestimated out-of-frame TCR alpha sharing in monozygotic twins but agreed with sharing between unrelated individuals. Compared with coincidental sharing between unrelated individuals, out-of-frame TCR alpha sequences shared between twins showed an excess of sequences with low generation probability. Fewer insertions were carried by abundant cord blood beta clonotypes; a weaker similar trend was observed in young adult naive repertoires, while no such trend was observed in memory repertoires. Invariant T cells such as MAIT and iNKT could partly confound zero-insertion analyses, though diverse VJ usage argued against this for most clonotypes. Excess twin sharing in beta out-of-frame sequences was weaker because fewer shared sequences lowered the signal-to-noise ratio.

The CDR3 numbers 13 residues from cysteine through phenylalanine. Just CDR3 DNA is preserved here, 39 bases in frame from base 1. V lost 3 bases and J lost 4 bases; the stretch between them is 10 bases long. The germline V gene (reference sequence) gives CDR1 as DFQATT and CDR2 as SNEGSKA. Every donor in the study was a healthy Caucasian. The researchers also sequenced three unrelated adults who were not twins: a male aged 18 to 29, a male aged 50 to 60, and a female aged 50 to 60. Miltenyi CD45RO+ enrichment and human naive T-cell isolation kits were used to isolate memory (CD45RO+) and naive T cells from PBMC. Libraries were built with 5' RACE. Sequencing relied on an Illumina HiSeq 2000. A universal primer binding site was introduced by template switching, and a unique molecular identifier was present in the final cDNA, enabling accurate counting of TCR cDNA molecules. Specific primers in the conserved constant-segment region were used to synthesize first-strand cDNA for TCR alpha and beta chains. To control for contamination, each cDNA library was double barcoded with a SMART-Mk sample barcode plus Illumina barcodes. TruSeq adapter sequences and Illumina sample barcodes were added in two successive PCR steps. The Illumina HiSeq platform was used with custom primers to sequence TCR alpha and beta cDNA libraries. On the study's bioinformatics: MiGEC was used to process raw reads and extract unique molecular identifiers, and MiXCR was used to find CDR3 positions. For each individual, recombination models were inferred using an EM algorithm with the repgenHMM and IGoR tools. Shared clonotype analysis was performed with the tcR package in R, normalizing sharing by the product of cloneset sizes. To study raw recombination free of thymic and clonal selection effects, out-of-frame nonproductive sequences were analyzed. The public reads were reanalyzed by TCRdb: fastp trimming at Q25, MiXCR alignment, in-frame beta chains only. A single entry per CDR3 protein holds the most common genes and DNA from its merged rows. The V and J calls were determined by TCRdb, not by the authors. The sample yields 690,000 or so distinct CDR3 sequences; 5.5% to 6.5% were counted once. Roughly 1.8% of the sample is taken by the ten largest.

In its sample, this clonotype was seen a few times. Its antigen is not yet known. Base qualities were left out, and no much larger clone turns up one base away. The specimen was naive T cells sorted from blood. The label giving this sample's cell subset or site can be read as: cells isolated with a human naive T-cell isolation kit. The chain was built from TRBV20-1 and TRBJ2-1, with TRBD2 perhaps the D gene, on 5 matching bases. This clonotype was obtained from a young man in good health. The sequenced DNA is TGCAGTGCTAGCGGGAAACAGTACAATGAGCAGTTCTTC. Its product reads: CSASGKQYNEQFF.